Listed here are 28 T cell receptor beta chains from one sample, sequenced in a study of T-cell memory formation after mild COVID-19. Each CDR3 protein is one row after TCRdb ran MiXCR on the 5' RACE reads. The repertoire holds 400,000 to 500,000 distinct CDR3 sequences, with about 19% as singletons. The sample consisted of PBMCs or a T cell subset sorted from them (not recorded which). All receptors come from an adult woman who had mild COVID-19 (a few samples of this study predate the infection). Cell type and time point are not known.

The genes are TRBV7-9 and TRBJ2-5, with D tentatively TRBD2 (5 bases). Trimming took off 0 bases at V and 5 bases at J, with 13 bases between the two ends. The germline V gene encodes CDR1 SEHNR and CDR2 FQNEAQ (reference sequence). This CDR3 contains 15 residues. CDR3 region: CASSLADRDVETQYF. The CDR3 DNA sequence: TGTGCCAGCAGCTTAGCGGACCGGGATGTGGAGACCCAGTACTTC.

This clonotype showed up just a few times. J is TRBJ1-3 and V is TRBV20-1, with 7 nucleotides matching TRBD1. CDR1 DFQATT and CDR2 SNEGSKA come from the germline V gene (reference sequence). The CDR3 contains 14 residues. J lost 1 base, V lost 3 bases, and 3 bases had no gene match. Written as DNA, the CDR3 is TGCAGTGCTAGTGCAGGGGGATCTGGAAACACCATATATTTT. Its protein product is CSASAGGSGNTIYF.

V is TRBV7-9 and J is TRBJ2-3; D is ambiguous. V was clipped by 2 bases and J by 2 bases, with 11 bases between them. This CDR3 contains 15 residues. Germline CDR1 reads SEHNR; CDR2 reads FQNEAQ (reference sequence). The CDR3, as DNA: TGTGCCAGCAGCTTAATAAGGATTGACACAGATACGCAGTATTTT. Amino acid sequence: CASSLIRIDTDTQYF.

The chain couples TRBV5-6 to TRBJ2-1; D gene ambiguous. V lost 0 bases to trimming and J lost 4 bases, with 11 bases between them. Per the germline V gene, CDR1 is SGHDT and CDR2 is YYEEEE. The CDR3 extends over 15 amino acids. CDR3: CASSLAGYLYNEQFF. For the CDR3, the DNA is TGTGCCAGCAGCTTGGCCGGGTATCTATACAATGAGCAGTTCTTC.

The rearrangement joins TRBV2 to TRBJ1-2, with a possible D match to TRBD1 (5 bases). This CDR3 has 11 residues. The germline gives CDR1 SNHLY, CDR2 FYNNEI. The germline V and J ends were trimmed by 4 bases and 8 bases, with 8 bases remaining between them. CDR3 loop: CASSGTFGYTF. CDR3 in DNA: TGTGCCAGCAGTGGGACATTCGGCTACACCTTC.

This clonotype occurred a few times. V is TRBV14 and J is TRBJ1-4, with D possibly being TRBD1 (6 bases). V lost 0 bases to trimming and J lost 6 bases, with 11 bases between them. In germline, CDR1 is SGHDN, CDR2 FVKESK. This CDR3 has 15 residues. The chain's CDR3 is CASSQDRPGDEKLFF. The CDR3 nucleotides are TGTGCCAGCAGCCAAGACAGACCAGGGGATGAAAAACTGTTTTTT.

CDR3 sequence: CAISDGDSSVDEQFF. CDR3 nucleotides: TGTGCCATCAGTGATGGGGACTCTTCGGTTGATGAGCAGTTCTTC. The chain joins TRBV10-3 to TRBJ2-1, with D perhaps matching TRBD2 (6 bases). In germline, CDR1 is ENHRY, CDR2 SYGVKD. This CDR3 contains 15 residues. The V and J ends lost 3 bases and 8 bases respectively, with 17 bases between them.

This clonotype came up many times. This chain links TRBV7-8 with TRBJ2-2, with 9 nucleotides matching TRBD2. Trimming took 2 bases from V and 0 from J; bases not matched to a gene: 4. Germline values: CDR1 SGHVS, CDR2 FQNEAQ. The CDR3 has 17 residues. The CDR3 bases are TGTGCCAGCAGCTTAAAGCGGGGGGTCCCGAACACCGGGGAGCTGTTTTTT. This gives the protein CASSLKRGVPNTGELFF.

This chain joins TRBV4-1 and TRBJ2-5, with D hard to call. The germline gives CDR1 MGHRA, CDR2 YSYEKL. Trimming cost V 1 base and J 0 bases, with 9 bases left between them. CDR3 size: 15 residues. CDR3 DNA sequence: TGCGCCAGCAGCCAAGTGGTCAGGTACCAAGAGACCCAGTACTTC. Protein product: CASSQVVRYQETQYF.

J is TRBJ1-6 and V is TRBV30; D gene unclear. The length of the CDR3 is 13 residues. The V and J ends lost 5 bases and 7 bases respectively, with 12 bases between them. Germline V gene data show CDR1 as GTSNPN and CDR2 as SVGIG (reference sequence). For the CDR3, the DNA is TGTGCCTGGGCCCGGGTTCAGAATTCACCCCTCCACTTT. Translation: CAWARVQNSPLHF.

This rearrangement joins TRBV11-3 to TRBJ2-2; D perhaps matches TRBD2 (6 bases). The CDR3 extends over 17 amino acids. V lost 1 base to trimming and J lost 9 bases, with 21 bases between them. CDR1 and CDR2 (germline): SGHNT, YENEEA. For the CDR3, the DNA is TGTGCCAGCAGCTTAGGCGGGGTTAGCGCCGCACGGAGGGAGCTGTTTTTT. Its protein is CASSLGGVSAARRELFF.

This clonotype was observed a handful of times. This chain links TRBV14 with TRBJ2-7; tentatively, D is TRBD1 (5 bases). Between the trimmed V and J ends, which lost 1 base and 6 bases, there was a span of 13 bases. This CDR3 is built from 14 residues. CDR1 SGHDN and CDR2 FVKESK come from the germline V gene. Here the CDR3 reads CASSQGRVGREQYF. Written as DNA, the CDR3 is TGTGCCAGCAGCCAAGGCAGGGTAGGTCGCGAGCAGTACTTC. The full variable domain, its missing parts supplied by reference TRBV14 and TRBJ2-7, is EAGVTQFPSHSVIEKGQTVTLRCDPISGHDNLYWYRRVMGKEIKFLLHFVKESKQDESGMPNNRFLAERTGGTYSTLKVQPAELEDSGVYFCASSQGRVGREQYFGPGTRLTVT.

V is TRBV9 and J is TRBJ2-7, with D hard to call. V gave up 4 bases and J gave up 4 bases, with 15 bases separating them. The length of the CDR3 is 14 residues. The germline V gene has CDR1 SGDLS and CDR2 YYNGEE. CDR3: CASSPQDSKYEQYF. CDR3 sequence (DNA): TGTGCCAGCAGCCCCCAGGATTCAAAGTACGAGCAGTACTTC. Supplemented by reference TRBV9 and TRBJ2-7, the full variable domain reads DSGVTQTPKHLITATGQRVTLRCSPRSGDLSVYWYQQSLDQGLQFLIQYYNGEERAKGNILERFSAQQFPDLHSELNLSSLELGDSALYFCASSPQDSKYEQYFGPGTRLTVT.

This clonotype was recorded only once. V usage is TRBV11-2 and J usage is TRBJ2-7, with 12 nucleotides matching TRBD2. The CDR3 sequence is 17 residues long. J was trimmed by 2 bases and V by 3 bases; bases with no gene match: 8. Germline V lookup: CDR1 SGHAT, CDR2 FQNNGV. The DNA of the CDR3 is TGTGCCAGCAGCTTTCGCCTAGCGGGAGGGAAACCCTACGAGCAGTACTTC. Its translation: CASSFRLAGGKPYEQYF.

The CDR3 bases are TGTGCCTGGGGACCGGGTCTGGCCAACAATGAGCAGTTCTTC. The encoded protein is CAWGPGLANNEQFF. The V gene is TRBV30, the J gene TRBJ2-1, with no clear D. V was clipped by 5 bases and J by 5 bases, with 16 bases between them. The germline gives CDR1 GTSNPN, CDR2 SVGIG (reference sequence). The CDR3 contains 14 residues.

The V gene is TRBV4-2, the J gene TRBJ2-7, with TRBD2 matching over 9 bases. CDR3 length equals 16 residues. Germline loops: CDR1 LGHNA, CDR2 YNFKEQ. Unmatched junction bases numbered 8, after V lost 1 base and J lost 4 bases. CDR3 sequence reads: CASSQAGGSGSYEQYF. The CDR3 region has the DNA TGTGCCAGCAGCCAAGCCGGGGGTAGCGGGAGTTACGAGCAGTACTTC.

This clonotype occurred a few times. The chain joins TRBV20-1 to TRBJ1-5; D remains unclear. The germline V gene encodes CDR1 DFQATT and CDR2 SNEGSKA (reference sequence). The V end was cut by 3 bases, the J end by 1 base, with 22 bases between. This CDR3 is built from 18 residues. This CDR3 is CSASSPHLYLESNQPQHF. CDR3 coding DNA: TGCAGTGCTAGTTCTCCCCACCTGTATCTGGAGAGCAATCAGCCCCAGCATTTT.

The CDR3 reads CASKRGGLDGYTF. The CDR3 nucleotides are TGTGCCAGCAAGCGCGGGGGGCTGGATGGCTACACCTTC. V usage is TRBV2 and J usage is TRBJ1-2, with D maybe TRBD1 (6 bases). The CDR3 totals 13 residues. Per the germline V gene, CDR1 is SNHLY and CDR2 is FYNNEI. Trimming shortened V by 7 bases and J by 6 bases, and 15 bases separated the two germline ends.

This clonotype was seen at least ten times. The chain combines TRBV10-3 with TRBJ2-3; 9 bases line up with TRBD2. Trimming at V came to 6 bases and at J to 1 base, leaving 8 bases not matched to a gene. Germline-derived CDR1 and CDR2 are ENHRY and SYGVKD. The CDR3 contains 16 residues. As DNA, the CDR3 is TGTGCCATCAGCCCAGGCCTAGCGGGGCGCACAGATACGCAGTATTTT. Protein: CAISPGLAGRTDTQYF.

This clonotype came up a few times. CDR3 nucleotide sequence: TGCAGCGTCCCCGTGGGCTACGAGCAGTACTTC. Encoded protein: CSVPVGYEQYF. The chain links TRBV29-1 to TRBJ2-7; D unresolved. The germline CDR1 and CDR2 sequences are SQVTM and ANQGSEA. The V end was cut by 6 bases, the J end by 3 bases, with 9 bases between. This CDR3 spans 11 amino acids.

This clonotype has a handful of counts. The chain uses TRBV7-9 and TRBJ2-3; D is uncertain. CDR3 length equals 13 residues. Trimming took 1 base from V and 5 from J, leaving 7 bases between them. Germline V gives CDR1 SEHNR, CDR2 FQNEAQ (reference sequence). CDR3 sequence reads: CASSLEYLDTQYF. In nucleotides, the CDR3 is TGTGCCAGCAGCTTAGAGTACCTAGATACGCAGTATTTT. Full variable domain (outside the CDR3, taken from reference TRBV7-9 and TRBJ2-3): DTGVSQNPRHKITKRGQNVTFRCDPISEHNRLYWYRQTLGQGPEFLTYFQNEAQLEKSRLLSDRFSAERPKGSFSTLEIQRTEQGDSAMYLCASSLEYLDTQYFGPGTRLTVL.

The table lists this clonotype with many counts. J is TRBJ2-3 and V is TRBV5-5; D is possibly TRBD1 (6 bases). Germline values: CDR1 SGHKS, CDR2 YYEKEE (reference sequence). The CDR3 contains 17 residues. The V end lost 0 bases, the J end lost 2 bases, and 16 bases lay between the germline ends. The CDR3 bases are TGTGCCAGCAGCTTGGCCTTGGGGGCAGGGAACACAGATACGCAGTATTTT. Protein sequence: CASSLALGAGNTDTQYF.

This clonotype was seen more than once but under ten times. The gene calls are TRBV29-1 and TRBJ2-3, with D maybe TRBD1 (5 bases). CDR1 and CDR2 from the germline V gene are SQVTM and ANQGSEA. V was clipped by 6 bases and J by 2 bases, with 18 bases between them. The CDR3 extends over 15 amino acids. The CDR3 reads CSVSLLTAHTDTQYF. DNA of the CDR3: TGCAGCGTCTCCCTCCTGACAGCCCACACAGATACGCAGTATTTT.

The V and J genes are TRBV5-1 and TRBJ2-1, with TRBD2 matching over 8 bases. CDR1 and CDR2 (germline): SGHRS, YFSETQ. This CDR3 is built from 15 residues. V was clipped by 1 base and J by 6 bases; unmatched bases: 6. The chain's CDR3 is CASSLTLAAINEQFF. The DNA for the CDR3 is TGCGCCAGCAGCTTGACACTAGCGGCAATCAATGAGCAGTTCTTC. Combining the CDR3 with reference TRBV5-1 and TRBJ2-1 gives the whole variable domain KAGVTQTPRYLIKTRGQQVTLSCSPISGHRSVSWYQQTPGQGLQFLFEYFSETQRNKGNFPGRFSGRQFSNSRSEMNVSTLELGDSALYLCASSLTLAAINEQFFGPGTRLTVL.

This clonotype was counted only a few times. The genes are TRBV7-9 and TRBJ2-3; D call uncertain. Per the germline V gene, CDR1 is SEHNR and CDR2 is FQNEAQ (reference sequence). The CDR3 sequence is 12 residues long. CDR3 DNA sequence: TGTGGATATGGCGGATCCACAGATACGCAGTATTTT. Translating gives CGYGGSTDTQYF.

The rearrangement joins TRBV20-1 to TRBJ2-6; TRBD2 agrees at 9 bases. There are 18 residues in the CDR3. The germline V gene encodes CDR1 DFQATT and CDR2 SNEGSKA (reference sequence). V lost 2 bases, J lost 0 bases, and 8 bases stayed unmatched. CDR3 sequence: CSARTPSGDLSGANVLTF. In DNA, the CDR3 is TGCAGTGCTAGAACCCCTAGCGGGGACCTCTCTGGGGCCAACGTCCTGACTTTC.

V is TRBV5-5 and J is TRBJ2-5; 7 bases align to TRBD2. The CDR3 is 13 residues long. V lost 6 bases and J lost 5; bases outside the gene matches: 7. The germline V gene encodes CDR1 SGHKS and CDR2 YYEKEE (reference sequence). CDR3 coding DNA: TGTGCCAGCACCCGAGGGCGGGAGGAGACCCAGTACTTC. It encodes CASTRGREETQYF.

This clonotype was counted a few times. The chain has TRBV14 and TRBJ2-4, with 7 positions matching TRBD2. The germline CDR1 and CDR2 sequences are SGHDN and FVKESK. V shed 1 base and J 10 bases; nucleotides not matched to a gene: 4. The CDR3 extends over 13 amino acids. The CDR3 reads CASSQGTSEIQYF. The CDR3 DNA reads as TGTGCCAGCAGCCAAGGGACTAGTGAGATTCAGTACTTC.